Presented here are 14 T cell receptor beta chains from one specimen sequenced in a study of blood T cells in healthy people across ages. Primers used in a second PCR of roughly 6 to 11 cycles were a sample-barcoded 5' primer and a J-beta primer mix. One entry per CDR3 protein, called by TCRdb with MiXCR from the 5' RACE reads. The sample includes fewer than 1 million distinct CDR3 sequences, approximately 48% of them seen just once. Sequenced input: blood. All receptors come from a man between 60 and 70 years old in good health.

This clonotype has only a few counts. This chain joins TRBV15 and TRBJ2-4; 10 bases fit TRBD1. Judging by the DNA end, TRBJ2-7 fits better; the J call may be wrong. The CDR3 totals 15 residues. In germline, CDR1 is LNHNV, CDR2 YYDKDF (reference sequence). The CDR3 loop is CATSRSGQGLGEQYF. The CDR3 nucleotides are TGTGCCACCAGCAGATCGGGACAGGGGCTAGGCGAGCAGTACTTC.

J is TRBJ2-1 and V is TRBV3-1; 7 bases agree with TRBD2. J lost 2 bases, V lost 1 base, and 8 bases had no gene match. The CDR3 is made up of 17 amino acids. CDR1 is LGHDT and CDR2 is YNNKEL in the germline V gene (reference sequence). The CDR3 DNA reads TGTGCCAGCAGCCAAGTGTTTCCGGGGGGAACCTACAATGAGCAGTTCTTC. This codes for CASSQVFPGGTYNEQFF.

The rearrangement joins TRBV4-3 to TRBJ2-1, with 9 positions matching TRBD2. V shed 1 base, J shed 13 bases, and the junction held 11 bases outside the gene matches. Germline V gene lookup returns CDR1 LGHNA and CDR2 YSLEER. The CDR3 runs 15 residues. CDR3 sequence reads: CASSQVGTSSETQFF. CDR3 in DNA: TGCGCCAGCAGCCAAGTCGGGACTAGCAGCGAGACCCAGTTCTTC.

The chain's CDR3 is CASSTDYTDTQYF. DNA for the CDR3: TGTGCCAGCAGCACGGACTACACAGATACGCAGTATTTT. This chain joins TRBV12-3 or TRBV12-4 and TRBJ2-3, with a possible D match to TRBD2 (6 bases). The CDR3 has 13 residues. V lost 6 bases and J lost 2, with 9 bases in between.

The CDR3 here is CASRNPTGFYEQYF. As DNA, the CDR3 is TGTGCCAGCCGAAATCCTACAGGGTTCTACGAGCAGTACTTC. The chain uses TRBV6-5 and TRBJ2-7, with D possibly being TRBD1 (6 bases). Deletions cut 8 bases from V and 3 bases from J, with 17 bases between. Germline CDR1 is MNHEY and CDR2 is SVGAGI. The CDR3 is 14 residues long.

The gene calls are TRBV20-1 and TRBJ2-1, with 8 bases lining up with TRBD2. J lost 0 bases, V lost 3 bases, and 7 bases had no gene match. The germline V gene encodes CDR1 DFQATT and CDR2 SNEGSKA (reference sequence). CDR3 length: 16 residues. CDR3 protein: CSASFRGGPSYNEQFF. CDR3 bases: TGCAGTGCTAGCTTCCGGGGGGGCCCCTCCTACAATGAGCAGTTCTTC.

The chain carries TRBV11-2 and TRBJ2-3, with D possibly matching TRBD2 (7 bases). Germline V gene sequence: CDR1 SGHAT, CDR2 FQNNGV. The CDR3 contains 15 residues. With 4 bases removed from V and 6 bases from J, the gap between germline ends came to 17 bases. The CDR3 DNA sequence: TGTGCCAGCAGCTCCATAGTAGGGGGGGCGGATACGCAGTATTTT. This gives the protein CASSSIVGGADTQYF.

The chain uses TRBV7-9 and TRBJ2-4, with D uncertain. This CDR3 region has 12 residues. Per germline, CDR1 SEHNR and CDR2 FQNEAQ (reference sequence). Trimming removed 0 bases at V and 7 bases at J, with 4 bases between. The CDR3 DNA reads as TGTGCCAGCAGCTTAGCTCAGAACATTCAGTACTTC. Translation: CASSLAQNIQYF.

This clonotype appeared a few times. This CDR3 reads CASSYYGNNEQFF. The DNA for the CDR3 is TGTGCCAGCAGTTACTATGGAAACAATGAGCAGTTCTTC. The chain employs TRBV6-5 and TRBJ2-1, with D unresolved. Trimming pared 1 base from V and 5 bases from J, leaving 6 bases between. The CDR3 sequence is 13 residues long. Germline loops: CDR1 MNHEY, CDR2 SVGAGI.

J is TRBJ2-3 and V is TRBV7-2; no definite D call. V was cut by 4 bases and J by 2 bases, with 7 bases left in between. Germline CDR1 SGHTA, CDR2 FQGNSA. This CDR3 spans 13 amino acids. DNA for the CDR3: TGTGCCAGCAGCTCCATGTCCACAGATACGCAGTATTTT. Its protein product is CASSSMSTDTQYF.

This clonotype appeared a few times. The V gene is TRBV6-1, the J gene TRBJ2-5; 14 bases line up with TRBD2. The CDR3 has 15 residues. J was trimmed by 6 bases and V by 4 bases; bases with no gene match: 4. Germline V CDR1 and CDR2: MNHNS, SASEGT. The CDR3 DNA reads TGTGCCAGCAGTGCGACTAGCGGGGGGGCACAGACCCAGTACTTC. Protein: CASSATSGGAQTQYF.

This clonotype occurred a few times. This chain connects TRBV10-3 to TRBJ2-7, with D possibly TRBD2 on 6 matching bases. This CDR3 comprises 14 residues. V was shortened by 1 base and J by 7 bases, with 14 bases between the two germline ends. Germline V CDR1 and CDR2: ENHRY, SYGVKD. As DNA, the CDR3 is TGTGCCATCAGTGAGTTGGAGGGGACGGGGGAGCAGTACTTC. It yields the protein CAISELEGTGEQYF.

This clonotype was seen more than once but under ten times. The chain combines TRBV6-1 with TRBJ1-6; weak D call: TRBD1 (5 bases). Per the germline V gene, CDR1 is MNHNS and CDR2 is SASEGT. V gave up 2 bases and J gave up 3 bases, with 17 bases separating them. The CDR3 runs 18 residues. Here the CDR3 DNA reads TGTGCCAGCAGTGAATCTCTCCCAGGAGGGGACTATAATTCACCCCTCCACTTT. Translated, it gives CASSESLPGGDYNSPLHF.

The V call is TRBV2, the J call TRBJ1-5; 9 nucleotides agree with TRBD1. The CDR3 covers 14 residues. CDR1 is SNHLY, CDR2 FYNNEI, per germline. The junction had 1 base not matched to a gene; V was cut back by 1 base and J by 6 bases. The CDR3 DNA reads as TGTGCCAGCAGTGAAGGGGGACAGGGTCAGCCCCAGCATTTT. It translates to CASSEGGQGQPQHF.